Listed below are T cell receptor beta chains from one sample, sequenced in a study of blood T cell repertoires in COVID-19. This table comes from immunoSEQ multiplex PCR, and its TCRdb copy is limited to in-frame clones, with some not included. The table shows around 25,000 clones, with approximately 73% occurring only once. The sequenced material came from peripheral blood. These receptor sequences come from a human donor in a cohort sampled during active or convalescent COVID-19. Both conserved end residues are part of each CDR3. The D gene is left open where the match is weak. Clone size is stated in some rows and not others, as once, few, many or a class when expanded.

abundance	v_gene	j_gene	d_gene	CDR3nt	CDR3aa
few	TRBV2	TRBJ2-2	.	TGTGCCAGCCTCCCCCTCACCGGGGAGCTGTTTTTT	CASLPLTGELFF
.	TRBV11-2	TRBJ1-1	.	TGTGCCAGCAGCTTACGGGACACTGAAGCTTTCTTT	CASSLRDTEAFF
.	TRBV12-3/TRBV12-4	TRBJ1-1	TRBD1	TGTGCCAGCAGTTTAAGGACAGGGCATGAAGCTTTCTTT	CASSLRTGHEAFF
few	TRBV2	TRBJ2-5	TRBD2	TGTGCCAGCGAAGGAAGGCTAGCGGTCCAAGAGACCCAGTACTTC	CASEGRLAVQETQYF
.	TRBV19	TRBJ1-2	.	TGTGCCAGTAGTAAGAATCAAGCGTATGGCTACACCTTC	CASSKNQAYGYTF
once	TRBV29-1	TRBJ2-4	TRBD1	TGCAGCGTTGAGACAGGGGTAGGCATTCAGTACTTC	CSVETGVGIQYF
.	TRBV6-5	TRBJ2-7	.	TGTGCCAGCAGTTACTCGGGCAGCCCTACCTACGAGCAGTACTTC	CASSYSGSPTYEQYF
.	TRBV11-3	TRBJ2-1	TRBD1	TGTGCCAGCAGAATCAGGGGGAATGAGCAGTTCTTC	CASRIRGNEQFF
.	TRBV11-2	TRBJ2-7	TRBD1	TGTGCCAGCAGCTTAGATTGGGGACAGGGTTGGCCCTACGAGCAGTACTTC	CASSLDWGQGWPYEQYF
.	TRBV5-1	TRBJ2-1	TRBD2	TGCGCCAGCAGCTTTCAAGTGGGGGGGTGGCGTTCCGCTTACAATGAGCAGTTCTTC	CASSFQVGGWRSAYNEQFF
.	TRBV19	TRBJ1-2	.	TGTGCCAGTAGTCGAGGTTTCGAATACTACACCTTC	CASSRGFEYYTF
.	TRBV11-3	TRBJ2-3	TRBD2	TGTGCCAGCAGCGATCACGGGCGGGAGGGCACAGATACGCAGTATTTT	CASSDHGREGTDTQYF
.	TRBV19	TRBJ2-7	TRBD2	TGTGCCAGTAGTCCTGCGGGAGTCCTCGAGCAGTACTTC	CASSPAGVLEQYF
.	TRBV5-1	TRBJ1-2	.	TGCGCCAGCAGCTTGGGGCCCGGGGGCTACACCTTC	CASSLGPGGYTF
few	TRBV5-6	TRBJ1-6	.	TGTGCCAGCAGCTTGGGACAGACTAATTCACCCCTCCACTTT	CASSLGQTNSPLHF
.	TRBV4-1	TRBJ2-5	.	TGCGCCAGCTTTAAGACCCAGTACTTC	CASFKTQYF
.	TRBV5-1	TRBJ2-1	TRBD2	TGCGCCAGCAGCCTGGGACTAGAGAATGAGCAGTTCTTC	CASSLGLENEQFF
.	TRBV5-4	TRBJ1-2	.	TGTGCCAGCAGCTTGGCCGCAGGCCTCTATGGCTACACCTTC	CASSLAAGLYGYTF
.	TRBV6-1	TRBJ1-2	.	TGTGCCAGCAGTGAAACAGGGAGGGATGGCTACACCTTC	CASSETGRDGYTF
.	TRBV5-1	TRBJ2-1	TRBD2	TGCGCCAGCAGCCGATCTAGCGGTTCCTACAATGAGCAGTTCTTC	CASSRSSGSYNEQFF
.	TRBV7-8	TRBJ2-7	.	TGTGCCAGCAGCCTTCAAGCGGGCGAGCAGTACTTC	CASSLQAGEQYF
few	TRBV5-1	TRBJ1-1	.	TGCGCCAGCAGCATGGGACTCTCGAACACTGAAGCTTTCTTT	CASSMGLSNTEAFF
.	TRBV4-1	TRBJ2-1	TRBD2	TGCGCCAGCAGCCAAGTTAACTTGGGACTAGCGGGAGGCAACAATGAGCAGTTCTTC	CASSQVNLGLAGGNNEQFF
.	TRBV11-3	TRBJ2-7	.	TGTGCCAGCAGCTTAAAAGGGGGCTACGAGCAGTACTTC	CASSLKGGYEQYF